This is a list of T cell receptor beta chains from one sample in a study of T-cell reconstitution after alpha-beta-depleted transplantation in children. MiXCR, applied by TCRdb to the PCR reads, yields one record per CDR3 protein. This sample has 600,000 to 700,000 distinct CDR3 sequences, with around 16% found just once. The sample was PBMCs from the stem cell graft donor, taken from the stem cell graft. The receptors were sampled from a human donor who donated a stem cell graft to a child with acute myeloid leukemia. Each CDR3 is given with its conserved first and last residue. D genes are given only for firm matches. Clone sizes are given selectively: once, few, many, or a class where the clone is expanded.

TRBJ2-5 | few | TRBV27 | NA | TGTGCCAGCAGGGACCTCTCGGCAGGGATGGTAAAGACCCAGTACTTC | CASRDLSAGMVKTQYF
TRBJ2-7 | NA | TRBV6-1 | TRBD2 | TGTGCCAGCGGAGCTAGCGGGGGCCCTCCGCACTACGAGCAGTACTTC | CASGASGGPPHYEQYF
TRBJ2-5 | NA | TRBV29-1 | NA | TGCAGCGTTGAGGTCCCGGGGCAAGAGACCCAGTACTTC | CSVEVPGQETQYF
TRBJ1-4 | many | TRBV15 | TRBD1 | TGTGCCACCAGCAACGGACAGGGGGCAGGAGAAAAACTGTTTTTT | CATSNGQGAGEKLFF
TRBJ2-6 | NA | TRBV6-1 | TRBD1 | TGTGCCAGCAGTAGCCCGGGACAGGGGGCTAGCTCTGGGGCCAACGTCCTGACTTTC | CASSSPGQGASSGANVLTF
TRBJ2-5 | few | TRBV12-3/TRBV12-4 | NA | TGTGCCAGCAGTGAAACTAGGGGGGTGGAGACCCAGTACTTC | CASSETRGVETQYF
TRBJ2-2 | NA | TRBV27 | NA | TGTGCCAGCACTTTGGCCCAGACAGCCTACACCGGGGAGCTGTTTTTT | CASTLAQTAYTGELFF
TRBJ2-5 | many | TRBV7-9 | TRBD1 | TGTGCCAGCAGCTCTCCGTCGGGACAGGGGCTCGGGACCCAGTACTTC | CASSSPSGQGLGTQYF
TRBJ2-1 | NA | TRBV7-9 | TRBD1 | TGTGCCAGCAGCATCCAATTGACAGGGTCCGATGAGCAGTTCTTC | CASSIQLTGSDEQFF
TRBJ1-2 | many | TRBV20-1 | NA | TGCAGTGCTCGGCGGGGGGACTTCTATGGCTACACCTTC | CSARRGDFYGYTF
TRBJ2-3 | many | TRBV5-6 | NA | TGTGCCAGCAGCTCTGTAGGTACAGATACGCAGTATTTT | CASSSVGTDTQYF
TRBJ1-5 | many | TRBV15 | NA | TGTGCCACCAGCGTCTCCGAGGGGAGCAATCAGCCCCAGCATTTT | CATSVSEGSNQPQHF
TRBJ2-2 | NA | TRBV3-1 | NA | TGTGCCAGCAGCCCGAAAGCCGGGGAGCTGTTTTTT | CASSPKAGELFF
TRBJ2-3 | NA | TRBV5-1 | TRBD2 | TGCGCCAGCAGCCTGGGACTAGCGGGAGAGCCAGATACGCAGTATTTT | CASSLGLAGEPDTQYF
TRBJ2-2 | NA | TRBV5-1 | TRBD2 | TGCGCCAGCAGCTTGGAATCGGGGGGGAACACCGGGGAGCTGTTTTTT | CASSLESGGNTGELFF
TRBJ1-1 | few | TRBV20-1 | NA | TGCAGTGCTAGAGACTCCTGGGGTGGTGGTGAAGCTTTCTTT | CSARDSWGGGEAFF
TRBJ2-3 | many | TRBV6-5 | NA | TGTGCCAGCAGTTACTCCCCAGCTAGCACAGATACGCAGTATTTT | CASSYSPASTDTQYF
TRBJ1-1 | many | TRBV5-6 | NA | TGTGCCAGCAGCTTGTTTCCCTCGCTGGCCACTGAAGCTTTCTTT | CASSLFPSLATEAFF
TRBJ1-5 | few | TRBV12-3/TRBV12-4 | NA | TGTGCCAGCAGTTTATCCCCAAATAATCAGCCCCAGCATTTT | CASSLSPNNQPQHF
TRBJ1-1 | many | TRBV7-2 | NA | TGTGCCAGCAGCCCCGAACGGGGCCTGAAGAACACTGAAGCTTTCTTT | CASSPERGLKNTEAFF
TRBJ1-5 | NA | TRBV7-7 | NA | TGTGCCAGCACCCCGAACCAGCCCCAGCATTTT | CASTPNQPQHF
TRBJ2-1 | many | TRBV20-1 | TRBD2 | TGCAGTGCTCCGGGGGGGAACTACAATGAGCAGTTCTTC | CSAPGGNYNEQFF
TRBJ2-3 | many | TRBV20-1 | NA | TGCAGTGCTAGGATGGTTGGTAGCACAGATACGCAGTATTTT | CSARMVGSTDTQYF
TRBJ1-5 | many | TRBV12-3/TRBV12-4 | NA | TGTGCCAGCAGCCGCGCAAGCAATCAGCCCCAGCATTTT | CASSRASNQPQHF
TRBJ2-7 | many | TRBV20-1 | NA | TGCAGTGCTAGAACCGGAAAGGGTCTATGGGAGCAGTACTTC | CSARTGKGLWEQYF
TRBJ2-2 | NA | TRBV5-5 | NA | TGTGCCAGCAGCTTGTTTAGCACAGGGAACACCGGGGAGCTGTTTTTT | CASSLFSTGNTGELFF
TRBJ1-2 | NA | TRBV28 | NA | TGTGCCAGCAGTTTCGGGTCTGGCTATGGCTACACCTTC | CASSFGSGYGYTF
TRBJ2-7 | few | TRBV12-3/TRBV12-4 | NA | TGTGCCAGCAGTTTAGCGCTAAGCTACGAGCAGTACTTC | CASSLALSYEQYF
TRBJ2-7 | many | TRBV6-2/TRBV6-3 | NA | TGTGCCAGCATGACATCCCCCTCCTACGAGCAGTACTTC | CASMTSPSYEQYF
TRBJ1-6 | few | TRBV20-1 | NA | TGCAGTGCTACTAGCGTTCGAGGGGTAAAATCACCCCTCCACTTT | CSATSVRGVKSPLHF
TRBJ2-6 | NA | TRBV7-2 | NA | TGTGCCAGCAGCCGGGCGGATGGGGCCAACGTCCTGACTTTC | CASSRADGANVLTF
TRBJ2-1 | NA | TRBV2 | TRBD2 | TGTGCCAGCAAGCCGACTAGCGGGGGGTCCTACAATGAGCAGTTCTTC | CASKPTSGGSYNEQFF
TRBJ1-5 | many | TRBV6-1 | TRBD1 | TGTGCCAGCAGTCCCGGGACAGCTTATCAGCCCCAGCATTTT | CASSPGTAYQPQHF
TRBJ1-4 | NA | TRBV7-2 | NA | TGTGCCAGCAGTCCCACGACCCAGGGTGAAAAACTGTTTTTT | CASSPTTQGEKLFF
TRBJ1-1 | many | TRBV6-5 | NA | TGTGCCAGCACTAAGGGGGGGGATGAAGCTTTCTTT | CASTKGGDEAFF
TRBJ1-1 | few | TRBV15 | NA | TGTGCCACCAGCAGAACCCCGGGCAGGGAAATGAACACTGAAGCTTTCTTT | CATSRTPGREMNTEAFF
TRBJ1-1 | many | TRBV20-1 | NA | TGCAGTGCTAGTACGACCCGGCCGGCCACTGAAGCTTTCTTT | CSASTTRPATEAFF